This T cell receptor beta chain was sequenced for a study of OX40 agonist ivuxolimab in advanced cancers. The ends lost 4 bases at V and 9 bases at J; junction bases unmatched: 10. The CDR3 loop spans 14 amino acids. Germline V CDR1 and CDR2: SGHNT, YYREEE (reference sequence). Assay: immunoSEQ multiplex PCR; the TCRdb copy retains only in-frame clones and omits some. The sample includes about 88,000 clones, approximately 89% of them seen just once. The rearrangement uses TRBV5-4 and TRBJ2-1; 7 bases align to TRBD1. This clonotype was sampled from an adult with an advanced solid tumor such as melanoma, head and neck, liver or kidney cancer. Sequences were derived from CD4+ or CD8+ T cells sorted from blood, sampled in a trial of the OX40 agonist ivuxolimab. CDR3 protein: CASSTDLGGLEQFF. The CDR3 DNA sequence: TGTGCCAGCAGCACGGACTTAGGGGGCCTTGAGCAGTTCTTC.